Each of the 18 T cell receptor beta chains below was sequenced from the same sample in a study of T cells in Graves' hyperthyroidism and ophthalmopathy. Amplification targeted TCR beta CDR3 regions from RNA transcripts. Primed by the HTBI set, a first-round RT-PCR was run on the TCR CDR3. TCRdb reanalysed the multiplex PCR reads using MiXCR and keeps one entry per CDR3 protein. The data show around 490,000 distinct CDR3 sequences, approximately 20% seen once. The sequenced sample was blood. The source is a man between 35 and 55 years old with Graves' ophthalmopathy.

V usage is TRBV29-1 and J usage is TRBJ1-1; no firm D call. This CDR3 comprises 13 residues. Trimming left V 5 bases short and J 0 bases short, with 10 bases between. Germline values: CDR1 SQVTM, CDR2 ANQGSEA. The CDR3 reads CSVSHGMNTEAFF. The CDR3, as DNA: TGCAGCGTTTCGCACGGGATGAACACTGAAGCTTTCTTT.

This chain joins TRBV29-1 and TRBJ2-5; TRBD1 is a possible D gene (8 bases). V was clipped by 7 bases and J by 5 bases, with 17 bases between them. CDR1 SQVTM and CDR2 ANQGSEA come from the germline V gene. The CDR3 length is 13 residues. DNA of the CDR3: TGCAGCGCGGACAGGGACGGGGGGGAGACCCAGTACTTC. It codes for CSADRDGGETQYF.

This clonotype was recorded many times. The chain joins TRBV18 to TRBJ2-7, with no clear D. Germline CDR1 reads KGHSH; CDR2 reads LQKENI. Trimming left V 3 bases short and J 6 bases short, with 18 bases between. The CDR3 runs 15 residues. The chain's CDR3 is CASSPLAASRLEQYF. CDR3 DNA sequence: TGTGCCAGCTCACCCCTCGCAGCATCTCGCCTCGAGCAGTACTTC.

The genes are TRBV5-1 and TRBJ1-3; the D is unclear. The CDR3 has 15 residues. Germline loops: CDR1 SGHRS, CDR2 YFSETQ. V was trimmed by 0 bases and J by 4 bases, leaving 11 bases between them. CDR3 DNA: TGCGCCAGCAGCTTGGACTCCCGAGGGGGAAACACCATATATTTT. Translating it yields CASSLDSRGGNTIYF.

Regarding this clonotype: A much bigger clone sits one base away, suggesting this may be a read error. CDR3 residues: CASSLGIEYEQCF. CDR3 nucleotides: TGTGCCAGCAGCTTAGGCATAGAGTACGAGCAGTGCTTC. The genes are TRBV11-2 and TRBJ2-7; D remains ambiguous. The CDR3 runs to 13 residues. Germline CDR1 and CDR2: SGHAT and FQNNGV.

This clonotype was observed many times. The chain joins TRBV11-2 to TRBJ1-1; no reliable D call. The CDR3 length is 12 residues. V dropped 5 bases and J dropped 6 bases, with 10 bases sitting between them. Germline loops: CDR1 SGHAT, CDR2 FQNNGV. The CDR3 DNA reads TGTGCCAGCAGCCGTGGGTGGGCTGAAGCTTTCTTT. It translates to CASSRGWAEAFF. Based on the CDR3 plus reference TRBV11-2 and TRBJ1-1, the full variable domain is EAGVAQSPRYKIIEKRQSVAFWCNPISGHATLYWYQQILGQGPKLLIQFQNNGVVDDSQLPKDRFSAERLKGVDSTLKIQPAKLEDSAVYLCASSRGWAEAFFGQGTRLTVV.

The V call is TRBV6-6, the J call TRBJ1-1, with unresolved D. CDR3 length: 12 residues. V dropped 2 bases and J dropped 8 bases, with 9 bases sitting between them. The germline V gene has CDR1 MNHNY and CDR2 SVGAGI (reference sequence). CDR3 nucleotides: TGTGCCAGCAGTTACGAAGGAAGGGAAGCTTTCTTT. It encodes CASSYEGREAFF.

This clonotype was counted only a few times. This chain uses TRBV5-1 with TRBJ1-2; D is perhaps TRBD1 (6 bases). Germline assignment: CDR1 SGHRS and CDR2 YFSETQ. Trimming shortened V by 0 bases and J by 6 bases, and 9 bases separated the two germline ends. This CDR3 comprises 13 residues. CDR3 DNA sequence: TGCGCCAGCAGCTTGGTATCAGGGGATGGCTACACCTTC. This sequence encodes CASSLVSGDGYTF.

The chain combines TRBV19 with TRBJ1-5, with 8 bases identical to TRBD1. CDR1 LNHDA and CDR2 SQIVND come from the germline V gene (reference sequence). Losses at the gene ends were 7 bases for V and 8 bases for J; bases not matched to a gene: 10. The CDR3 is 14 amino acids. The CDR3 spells CASTTVTGGEPQHF. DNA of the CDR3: TGTGCCAGTACCACCGTTACAGGGGGAGAGCCCCAGCATTTT. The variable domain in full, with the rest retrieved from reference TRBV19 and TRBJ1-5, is DGGITQSPKYLFRKEGQNVTLSCEQNLNHDAMYWYRQDPGQGLRLIYYSQIVNDFQKGDIAEGYSVSREKKESFPLTVTSAQKNPTAFYLCASTTVTGGEPQHFGDGTRLSIL.

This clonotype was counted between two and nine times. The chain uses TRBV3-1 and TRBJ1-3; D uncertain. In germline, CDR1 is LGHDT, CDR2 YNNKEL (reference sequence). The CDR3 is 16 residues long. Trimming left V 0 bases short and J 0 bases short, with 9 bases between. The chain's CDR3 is CASSQDSLPSGNTIYF. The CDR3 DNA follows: TGTGCCAGCAGCCAAGATAGCTTGCCCTCTGGAAACACCATATATTTT. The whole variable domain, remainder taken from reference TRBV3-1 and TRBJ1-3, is DTAVSQTPKYLVTQMGNDKSIKCEQNLGHDTMYWYKQDSKKFLKIMFSYNNKELIINETVPNRFSPKSPDKAHLNLHINSLELGDSAVYFCASSQDSLPSGNTIYFGEGSWLTVV.

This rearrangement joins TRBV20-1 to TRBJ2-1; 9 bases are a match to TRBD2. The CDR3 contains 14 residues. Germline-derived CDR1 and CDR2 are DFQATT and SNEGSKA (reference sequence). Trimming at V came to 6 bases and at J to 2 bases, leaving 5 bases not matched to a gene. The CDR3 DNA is TGCAGTGCAAAGACTAGCGGAACCTACAATGAGCAGTTCTTC. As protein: CSAKTSGTYNEQFF.

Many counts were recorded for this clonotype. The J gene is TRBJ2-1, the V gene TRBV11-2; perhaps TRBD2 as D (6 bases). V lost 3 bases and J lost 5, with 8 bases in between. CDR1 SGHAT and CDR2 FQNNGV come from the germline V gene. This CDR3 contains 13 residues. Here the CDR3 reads CASSLGLNNEQFF. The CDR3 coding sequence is TGTGCCAGCAGCTTGGGACTCAACAATGAGCAGTTCTTC.

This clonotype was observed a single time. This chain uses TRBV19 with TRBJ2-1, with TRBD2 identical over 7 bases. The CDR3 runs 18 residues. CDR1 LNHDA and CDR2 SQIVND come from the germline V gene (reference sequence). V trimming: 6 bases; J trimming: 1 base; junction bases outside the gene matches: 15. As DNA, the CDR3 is TGTGCCAGTAGCAGAGGGGCGCTCGGGAGGCCTTCCTACAATGAGCAGTTCTTC. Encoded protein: CASSRGALGRPSYNEQFF.

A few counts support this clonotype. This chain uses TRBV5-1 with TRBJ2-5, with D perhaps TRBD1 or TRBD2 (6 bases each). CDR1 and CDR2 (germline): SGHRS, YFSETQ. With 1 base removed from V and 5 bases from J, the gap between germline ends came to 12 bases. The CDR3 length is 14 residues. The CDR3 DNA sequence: TGCGCCAGCAGCTTGTATCGGGGGCAGGAGACCCAGTACTTC. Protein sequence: CASSLYRGQETQYF. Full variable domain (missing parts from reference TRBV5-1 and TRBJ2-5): KAGVTQTPRYLIKTRGQQVTLSCSPISGHRSVSWYQQTPGQGLQFLFEYFSETQRNKGNFPGRFSGRQFSNSRSEMNVSTLELGDSALYLCASSLYRGQETQYFGPGTRLLVL.

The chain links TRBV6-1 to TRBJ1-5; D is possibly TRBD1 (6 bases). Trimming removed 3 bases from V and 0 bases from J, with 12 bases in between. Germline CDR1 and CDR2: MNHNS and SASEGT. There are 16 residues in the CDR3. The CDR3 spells CASSEPTGISNQPQHF. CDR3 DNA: TGTGCCAGCAGTGAGCCGACAGGAATTAGCAATCAGCCCCAGCATTTT.

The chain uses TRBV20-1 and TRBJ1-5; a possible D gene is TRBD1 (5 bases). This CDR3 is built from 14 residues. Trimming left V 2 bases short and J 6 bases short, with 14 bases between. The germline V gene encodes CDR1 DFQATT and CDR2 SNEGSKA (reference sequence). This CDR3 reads CSARYGGPVQPQHF. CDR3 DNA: TGCAGTGCTAGATACGGGGGACCGGTTCAGCCCCAGCATTTT.

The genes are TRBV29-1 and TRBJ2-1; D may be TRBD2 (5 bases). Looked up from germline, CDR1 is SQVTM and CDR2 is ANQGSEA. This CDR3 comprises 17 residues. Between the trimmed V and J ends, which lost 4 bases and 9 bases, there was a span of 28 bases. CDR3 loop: CSVVSSLLMEDASEQFF. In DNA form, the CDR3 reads TGCAGCGTTGTATCATCACTATTAATGGAGGATGCCAGTGAGCAGTTCTTC.

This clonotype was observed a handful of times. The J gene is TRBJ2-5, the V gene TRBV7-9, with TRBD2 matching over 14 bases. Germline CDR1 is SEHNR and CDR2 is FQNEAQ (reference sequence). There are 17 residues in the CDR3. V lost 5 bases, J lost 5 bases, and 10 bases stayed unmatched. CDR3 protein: CASSQTGTSGSSETQYF. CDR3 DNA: TGTGCCAGCAGCCAAACCGGGACTAGCGGGAGTTCGGAGACCCAGTACTTC.